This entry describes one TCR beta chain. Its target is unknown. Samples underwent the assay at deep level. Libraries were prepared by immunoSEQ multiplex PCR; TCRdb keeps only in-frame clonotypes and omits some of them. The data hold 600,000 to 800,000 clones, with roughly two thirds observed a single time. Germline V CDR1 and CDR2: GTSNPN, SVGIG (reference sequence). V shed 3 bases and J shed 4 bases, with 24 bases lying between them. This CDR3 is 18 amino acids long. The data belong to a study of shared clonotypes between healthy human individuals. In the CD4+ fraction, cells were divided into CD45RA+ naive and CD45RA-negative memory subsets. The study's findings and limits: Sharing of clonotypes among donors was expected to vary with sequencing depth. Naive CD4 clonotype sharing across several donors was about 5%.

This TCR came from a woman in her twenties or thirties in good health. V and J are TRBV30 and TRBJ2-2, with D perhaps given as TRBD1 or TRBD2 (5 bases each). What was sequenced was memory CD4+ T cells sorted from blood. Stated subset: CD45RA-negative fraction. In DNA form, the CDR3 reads TGTGCCTGGAGAGCCGATGATTTCCGGGGCCTACGCACCGGGGAGCTGTTTTTT. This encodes CAWRADDFRGLRTGELFF. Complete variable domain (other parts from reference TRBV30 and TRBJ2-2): SQTIHQWPATLVQPVGSPLSLECTVEGTSNPNLYWYRQAAGRGLQLLFYSVGIGQISSEVPQNLSASRPQDRQFILSSKKLLLSDSGFYLCAWRADDFRGLRTGELFFGEGSRLTVL.